The 29 T cell receptor beta chains given below trace back to one sample, sequenced in a study of blood T cell repertoires in COVID-19. TCRdb keeps only in-frame clones here, not all; method: immunoSEQ multiplex PCR. The sample records 350,000 or so clones, around 87% being singletons. Sequenced material: peripheral blood. These receptors all stem from a woman aged 25 to 45 with COVID-19, enrolled during active disease.

The rearrangement uses TRBV4-2 and TRBJ1-4, with 10 nucleotides matching TRBD1. CDR1 is LGHNA and CDR2 is YNFKEQ in the germline V gene. V shed 2 bases, J shed 8 bases, and the junction held 8 bases outside the gene matches. This CDR3 region has 16 residues. CDR3 loop: CASSQLQDRGGEKLFF. CDR3 DNA sequence: TGTGCCAGCAGCCAACTCCAGGACAGGGGGGGGGAAAAACTGTTTTTT.

J is TRBJ1-1 and V is TRBV10-3; 8 bases match TRBD1. The CDR3 covers 15 residues. The germline V gene has CDR1 ENHRY and CDR2 SYGVKD. V was pared by 3 bases and J by 4 bases, with 7 bases of the junction left unmatched. The DNA for the CDR3 is TGTGCCATCAGTGATTCCGGGACAGGCTCCACTGAAGCTTTCTTT. This translates into CAISDSGTGSTEAFF.

The rearrangement uses TRBV3-1 (or the pseudogene TRBV3-2) and TRBJ2-5; D is unresolved. V was clipped by 3 bases and J by 4 bases, with 6 bases between them. The CDR3 runs 12 residues. Germline CDR1 LGHDT, CDR2 YNNKEL (reference sequence). CDR3 loop: CASSQLSETQYF. CDR3 bases: TGTGCCAGCAGCCAGCTATCAGAGACCCAGTACTTC.

The J gene is TRBJ1-1, the V gene TRBV27, with no clear D. Trimming left V 6 bases short and J 1 base short, with 18 bases between. The V gene's germline CDR1 is MNHEY and CDR2 SMNVEV (reference sequence). The CDR3 length is 16 residues. Here the CDR3 reads CASSPIFYGRNTEAFF. The CDR3, as DNA: TGTGCCAGCAGCCCAATCTTCTATGGGAGGAACACTGAAGCTTTCTTT.

This chain links TRBV5-1 with TRBJ2-6, with D unresolved. Germline V gives CDR1 SGHRS, CDR2 YFSETQ. Trimming cost V 2 bases and J 0 bases, with 15 bases left between them. This CDR3 is 18 amino acids long. CDR3 residues: CASSFLPTTLSGANVLTF. The CDR3 DNA reads as TGCGCCAGCAGCTTTTTACCCACCACTCTCTCTGGGGCCAACGTCCTGACTTTC.

This clone was detected only a few times. V and J are TRBV24-1 and TRBJ2-1; 10 bases fit TRBD2. In germline, CDR1 is KGHDR, CDR2 SFDVKD. V lost 3 bases, J lost 7 bases, and 11 bases stayed unmatched. The CDR3 contains 17 residues. The DNA of the CDR3 is TGTGCCACCAGTGATGGGGGCCTAGCGGGAGATAGGAATGAGCAGTTCTTC. Its translation: CATSDGGLAGDRNEQFF.

This chain links TRBV9 with TRBJ2-1, with 11 bases aligning to TRBD2. Looked up from germline, CDR1 is SGDLS and CDR2 is YYNGEE. V lost 3 bases to trimming and J lost 6 bases; unmatched junction nucleotides: 2. The CDR3 has 14 residues. The CDR3 spells CASSELAGANEQFF. The DNA for the CDR3 is TGTGCCAGCAGCGAACTAGCGGGGGCCAATGAGCAGTTCTTC.

A single count supports this clone. The chain employs TRBV7-9 and TRBJ2-6; D gene ambiguous. V lost 1 base and J lost 4, with 8 bases in between. Per germline, CDR1 SEHNR and CDR2 FQNEAQ (reference sequence). CDR3 size: 15 residues. This CDR3 is CASSLVSRGANVLTF. The CDR3, as DNA: TGTGCCAGCAGCTTAGTCTCGAGAGGGGCCAACGTCCTGACTTTC.

The genes are TRBV19 and TRBJ2-3; 7 bases are shared with TRBD2. In germline, CDR1 is LNHDA, CDR2 SQIVND (reference sequence). This CDR3 has 14 residues. J lost 0 bases, V lost 4 bases, and 1 base had no gene match. CDR3 residues: CASSSSGSTDTQYF. The CDR3 DNA reads as TGTGCCAGTAGTAGTAGCGGGAGCACAGATACGCAGTATTTT. Full variable domain (rest looked up from reference TRBV19 and TRBJ2-3): DGGITQSPKYLFRKEGQNVTLSCEQNLNHDAMYWYRQDPGQGLRLIYYSQIVNDFQKGDIAEGYSVSREKKESFPLTVTSAQKNPTAFYLCASSSSGSTDTQYFGPGTRLTVL.

This chain links TRBV25-1 with TRBJ1-2; 7 bases map to TRBD1. The CDR3 is 13 residues long. Germline V gives CDR1 MGHDK, CDR2 SYGVNS. V gave up 6 bases and J gave up 3 bases; unmatched junction bases: 4. The CDR3 is CASSRTGYYGYTF. The CDR3 nucleotides read TGTGCCAGCAGCCGGACAGGATACTATGGCTACACCTTC.

The V gene is TRBV12-3 or TRBV12-4, the J gene TRBJ2-2, with 10 bases identical to TRBD2. The trim removed 7 bases at V and 7 bases at J, leaving 3 bases unmatched. The CDR3 covers 13 residues. The CDR3: CASKRTSGGELFF. CDR3 nucleotide sequence: TGTGCCAGCAAACGGACTAGCGGCGGGGAGCTGTTTTTT.

The J gene is TRBJ2-2, the V gene TRBV5-1, with a weak D call TRBD2 (6 bases). V was clipped by 5 bases and J by 9 bases, with 14 bases between them. The CDR3 is 13 residues long. Germline assignment: CDR1 SGHRS and CDR2 YFSETQ. DNA for the CDR3: TGCGCCAGCAGTGCCTTTAGCGGCTGGGAGCTGTTTTTT. This gives the protein CASSAFSGWELFF. Looking up the rest from reference TRBV5-1 and TRBJ2-2 gives the full variable domain: KAGVTQTPRYLIKTRGQQVTLSCSPISGHRSVSWYQQTPGQGLQFLFEYFSETQRNKGNFPGRFSGRQFSNSRSEMNVSTLELGDSALYLCASSAFSGWELFFGEGSRLTVL.

In DNA, the CDR3 is TGTGCCTGGAGTGTAGCGGCAACAGGGGCCAACGTCCTGACTTTC. Encoded protein: CAWSVAATGANVLTF. The V and J genes are TRBV30 and TRBJ2-6; weak D call: TRBD2 (5 bases). CDR1 is GTSNPN, CDR2 SVGIG, per germline (reference sequence). The V end was cut by 0 bases, the J end by 4 bases, with 10 bases between. CDR3 length: 15 residues.

The chain recombines TRBV3-1 (or the pseudogene TRBV3-2) with TRBJ1-2; D is undetermined. The CDR3 is made up of 15 amino acids. Germline CDR1 LGHDT, CDR2 YNNKEL (reference sequence). V lost 4 bases, J lost 8 bases, and 20 bases lay in between. This CDR3 reads CASSPEETQGRGYTF. The CDR3 coding sequence is TGTGCCAGCAGCCCGGAAGAGACACAAGGCAGGGGCTACACCTTC.

The rearrangement uses TRBV7-6 and TRBJ1-2; TRBD1 matches 8 bases. This CDR3 is 15 amino acids long. From germline, CDR1 is SGHVS and CDR2 FNYEAQ. V trimming: 4 bases; J trimming: 0 bases; junction bases outside the gene matches: 4. The CDR3 loop is CASSSRDRTNYGYTF. The CDR3 DNA follows: TGTGCCAGCAGCTCCCGGGACAGGACTAACTATGGCTACACCTTC.

This rearrangement joins TRBV6-1 to TRBJ2-5; 11 bases match TRBD1. There are 18 residues in the CDR3. The germline CDR1 and CDR2 sequences are MNHNS and SASEGT. Germline trimming cut 2 bases from V and 6 bases from J; bases unmatched to any gene: 14. The CDR3 protein is CASSELGSGQGGMKTQYF. The CDR3 DNA reads TGTGCCAGCAGTGAATTAGGGTCGGGACAGGGGGGGATGAAGACCCAGTACTTC.

The chain has TRBV4-1 and TRBJ2-7, with TRBD1 identical over 8 bases. CDR1 and CDR2 from the germline V gene are MGHRA and YSYEKL. The CDR3 has 15 residues. Trimming took 4 bases from V and 1 from J; bases not matched to a gene: 6. In nucleotides, the CDR3 is TGCGCCAGCAGCCTTTCCCAGGGGGCTTCCTACGAGCAGTACTTC. It encodes CASSLSQGASYEQYF.

The count of this clone is one. The chain recombines TRBV28 with TRBJ1-5; 7 bases align to TRBD1. The germline V gene has CDR1 MDHEN and CDR2 SYDVKM. Trimming cost V 0 bases and J 0 bases; bases outside gene matches: 8. This CDR3 is 18 amino acids long. The CDR3 DNA follows: TGTGCCAGCAGTTTATGGAAACCGGGACAGAGTAGCAATCAGCCCCAGCATTTT. Translation gives CASSLWKPGQSSNQPQHF. The whole variable domain, filled in from reference TRBV28 and TRBJ1-5, reads DVKVTQSSRYLVKRTGEKVFLECVQDMDHENMFWYRQDPGLGLRLIYFSYDVKMKEKGDIPEGYSVSREKKERFSLILESASTNQTSMYLCASSLWKPGQSSNQPQHFGDGTRLSIL.

V and J are TRBV19 and TRBJ1-1; D is undetermined. Trimming stripped 4 bases from V and 5 bases from J, with 14 bases between. The CDR3 has 14 amino acids. CDR1 and CDR2 (germline): LNHDA, SQIVND (reference sequence). The DNA for the CDR3 is TGTGCCAGTAGTAGAATCTCACTAGGAACTGAAGCTTTCTTT. This codes for CASSRISLGTEAFF. Filled out from reference TRBV19 and TRBJ1-1, the complete variable domain reads DGGITQSPKYLFRKEGQNVTLSCEQNLNHDAMYWYRQDPGQGLRLIYYSQIVNDFQKGDIAEGYSVSREKKESFPLTVTSAQKNPTAFYLCASSRISLGTEAFFGQGTRLTVV.

V and J are TRBV20-1 and TRBJ2-7; no clear D gene. The CDR3 has 11 residues. V lost 1 base and J 3 bases, leaving 4 bases between the germline ends. CDR1 DFQATT and CDR2 SNEGSKA come from the germline V gene (reference sequence). CDR3 region: CSARVDYEQYF. CDR3 bases: TGCAGTGCTAGAGTAGACTACGAGCAGTACTTC.

The J gene is TRBJ1-2, the V gene TRBV27; 11 positions match TRBD1. Germline V lookup: CDR1 MNHEY, CDR2 SMNVEV (reference sequence). Trimming cost V 5 bases and J 4 bases; bases outside gene matches: 18. The CDR3 runs to 19 residues. The CDR3 loop reads CASSPHPGTGGFGGYGYTF. The CDR3, as DNA: TGTGCCAGCAGTCCCCATCCCGGGACAGGGGGTTTTGGGGGCTATGGCTACACCTTC.

The rearrangement links TRBV4-1 to TRBJ1-4; the D gene is possibly TRBD1 (6 bases). In germline, CDR1 is MGHRA, CDR2 YSYEKL. The CDR3 has 14 amino acids. The V and J ends lost 0 bases and 8 bases respectively, with 10 bases between them. CDR3 loop: CASSQDHREEKLFF. The CDR3 DNA sequence: TGCGCCAGCAGCCAAGATCACAGGGAGGAAAAACTGTTTTTT.

The chain joins TRBV11-3 to TRBJ2-5, with a possible D match to TRBD2 (6 bases). V was trimmed by 5 bases and J by 5 bases, leaving 15 bases between them. Germline CDR1 is SGHNT and CDR2 is YENEEA. CDR3 length: 14 amino acids. The CDR3 nucleotides are TGTGCCAGCAGCCCCGGGGGTCAGAGGGAGACCCAGTACTTC. Amino acids: CASSPGGQRETQYF.

This clone was picked up a small number of times. This sequence joins TRBV28 and TRBJ2-7, with 7 bases lining up with TRBD2. This CDR3 contains 16 residues. The V gene's germline CDR1 is MDHEN and CDR2 SYDVKM. Unmatched junction bases numbered 9, after V lost 2 bases and J lost 2 bases. The CDR3 sequence is CASSLGRTSPTYEQYF. CDR3 DNA sequence: TGTGCCAGCAGTTTAGGAAGGACTAGTCCAACCTACGAGCAGTACTTC.

The chain joins TRBV9 to TRBJ2-7; D not resolved. The CDR3 is 13 residues long. Germline V CDR1 and CDR2: SGDLS, YYNGEE. V was trimmed by 0 bases and J by 8 bases, leaving 12 bases between them. This CDR3 is CASSVELRHKQYF. The CDR3 nucleotides read TGTGCCAGCAGCGTAGAATTGAGGCACAAGCAGTACTTC.

The V and J genes are TRBV4-2 and TRBJ2-7; 12 bases agree with TRBD1. After removal of 2 bases from V and 4 bases from J, the junction contained 6 bases not matched to a gene. CDR1 and CDR2 (germline): LGHNA, YNFKEQ. CDR3 length equals 16 residues. The CDR3: CASSQTGTGGAYEQYF. In DNA form, the CDR3 reads TGTGCCAGCAGCCAAACCGGGACAGGGGGCGCGTACGAGCAGTACTTC.

This rearrangement joins TRBV6-2 or TRBV6-3 to TRBJ2-4; TRBD1 agrees at 8 bases. The ends lost 6 bases at V and 0 bases at J; junction bases unmatched: 13. This CDR3 has 18 residues. Germline loops: CDR1 MNHEY, CDR2 SVGEGT. Written as DNA, the CDR3 is TGTGCCAGCAGCCGCCGACAGGGGCCTAAGCTAGCCAAAAACATTCAGTACTTC. Residues: CASSRRQGPKLAKNIQYF.

The gene calls are TRBV5-5 and TRBJ1-3; 9 bases match TRBD1. This CDR3 comprises 16 residues. CDR1 and CDR2 from the germline V gene are SGHKS and YYEKEE (reference sequence). Losses at the gene ends were 6 bases for V and 0 bases for J; bases not matched to a gene: 7. CDR3 coding DNA: TGTGCCAGCACCTGGACAGGGGCCTTCTCTGGAAACACCATATATTTT. The encoded protein is CASTWTGAFSGNTIYF.

Here the CDR3 DNA reads TGTGCCAGCAGCGCCACAGGGTGGGGGACAGATACGCAGTATTTT. Translated, it gives CASSATGWGTDTQYF. This chain connects TRBV7-3 to TRBJ2-3; TRBD1 is a possible D gene (6 bases). The CDR3 is 15 amino acids. The germline gives CDR1 SGHTA, CDR2 FQGTGA. The ends were cut back, 5 bases at V and 3 bases at J, with 15 bases in the middle.